The 6 T cell receptor beta chains reported below all come from one sample, sequenced in a study of T cells in Graves' hyperthyroidism and ophthalmopathy. Amplification of TCR beta CDR3 regions used RNA as the template. Carried out on the TCR CDR3, a first-round RT-PCR used the HTBI primer set. Each CDR3 protein gets one entry after TCRdb re-called the multiplex PCR reads with MiXCR. The sample yields 350,000 to 400,000 distinct CDR3 sequences, around a sixth seen once. Sample: blood. These receptors all come from a man aged 18 to 29 with Graves' ophthalmopathy.

Concerning this clonotype itself: At one end the junction does not follow the germline gene, possibly because of a read error. V usage is TRBV5-4 and J usage is TRBJ1-2; D call uncertain. Per the germline V gene, CDR1 is SGHNT and CDR2 is YYREEE (reference sequence). The CDR3 has 12 amino acids. The CDR3 DNA is TGTACCAGCAGCTTTGGCACGGATGGCTACACCTTC. Encoded protein: CTSSFGTDGYTF.

As to this clonotype: A single base separates this from a much larger clone, so it may be a read error. CDR3 amino acids: CATSTGDNERFF. Here the CDR3 DNA reads TGTGCCACCTCCACCGGGGACAATGAGCGGTTCTTC. This chain joins TRBV7-9 and TRBJ2-1; the D gene is possibly TRBD1 (6 bases). CDR3 size: 12 residues. Germline V gene lookup returns CDR1 SEHNR and CDR2 FQNEAQ (reference sequence).

This clonotype was seen at least ten times. The gene calls are TRBV27 and TRBJ1-2; TRBD1 agrees at 7 bases. J was trimmed by 5 bases and V by 2 bases; bases with no gene match: 2. The CDR3 spans 13 residues. Germline assignment: CDR1 MNHEY and CDR2 SMNVEV (reference sequence). The CDR3 sequence is CASSLRQGYGYTF. Written as DNA, the CDR3 is TGTGCCAGCAGTTTACGACAGGGTTATGGCTACACCTTC.

Ten or more counts support this clonotype. The gene calls are TRBV12-3 or TRBV12-4 and TRBJ2-3, with 7 bases matching TRBD1. The CDR3 contains 14 residues. The trim removed 6 bases at V and 1 base at J, leaving 4 bases unmatched. The CDR3: CASSRGQGTDTQYF. CDR3 DNA sequence: TGTGCCAGCAGCCGCGGACAGGGCACAGATACGCAGTATTTT.

This clonotype has a handful of counts. V usage is TRBV14 and J usage is TRBJ2-2; 7 nucleotides match TRBD2. Germline CDR1 and CDR2: SGHDN and FVKESK. The CDR3 spans 16 residues. The J segment lost 2 bases and the V segment lost 4 bases, leaving 7 bases of the junction unmatched. CDR3 coding DNA: TGTGCCAGCAGCCCACGGAGCGGGGCCAACACCGGGGAGCTGTTTTTT. Protein product: CASSPRSGANTGELFF.

This sequence joins TRBV7-9 and TRBJ1-2, with D hard to call. The V gene lost 0 bases and the J gene lost 8 bases, with 10 bases spanning the gap. CDR3 length: 13 amino acids. In germline, CDR1 is SEHNR, CDR2 FQNEAQ (reference sequence). The CDR3 here is CASSLAVAGGYTF. Written as DNA, the CDR3 is TGTGCCAGCAGCTTAGCGGTGGCCGGGGGCTACACCTTC.